Below, 8 T cell receptor beta chains from the same sample are listed, as sequenced in a study of metastatic and nonmetastatic thyroid tumors. Ahead of thyroid surgery, no patient had received treatment of any kind. Using MiXCR, TCRdb reanalyzed the PCR reads. Among approximately 17,000 clones, approximately 30% were seen once, and the ten largest hold 15% to 18%. The material sequenced was tumor tissue. The receptors come from a female donor with papillary thyroid cancer or a benign thyroid nodule (not recorded which). Some clones in this sample may be carry-over from other donors' samples.

This clone has at least ten counts. The V call is TRBV5-4, the J call TRBJ2-7; D is unclear. Germline lookup yields CDR1 SGHNT and CDR2 YYREEE (reference sequence). The germline V and J ends were trimmed by 0 bases and 6 bases, with 7 bases remaining between them. CDR3 length equals 12 residues. The CDR3 region has the DNA TGTGCCAGCAGCTTGGCCGAGACCGAGCAGTACTTC. It is translated as CASSLAETEQYF.

The chain combines TRBV30 with TRBJ1-2, with 8 bases fitting TRBD1. Per the germline V gene, CDR1 is GTSNPN and CDR2 is SVGIG (reference sequence). J gave up 3 bases and V 4 bases, and 22 bases lay outside the gene matches. This CDR3 contains 19 residues. CDR3 in DNA: TGTGCCTGGATGGTTGGGGCCGGGACAGGCCTTCAGGGGGACTATGGCTACACCTTC. Its protein is CAWMVGAGTGLQGDYGYTF.

The chain employs TRBV6-1 and TRBJ2-7; maybe TRBD1 (5 bases). Germline-derived CDR1 and CDR2 are MNHNS and SASEGT. This CDR3 is 14 amino acids long. The ends were cut back, 6 bases at V and 2 bases at J, with 14 bases in the middle. Here the CDR3 reads CASRDRISTYEQYF. In DNA form, the CDR3 reads TGTGCCAGCAGAGACAGAATCAGTACCTACGAGCAGTACTTC.

The CDR3 nucleotides read TGTGCCAGCGAACCAACCGGGCGGACCTACAATGAGCAGTTCTTC. It specifies CASEPTGRTYNEQFF. The V gene is TRBV28, the J gene TRBJ2-1; no definite D call. The CDR3 extends over 15 amino acids. Germline CDR1 is MDHEN and CDR2 is SYDVKM. With 8 bases removed from V and 2 bases from J, the gap between germline ends came to 16 bases.

This clone was detected only a few times. Given a much more abundant clone one base away, this may be a read error. The chain combines TRBV14 with TRBJ2-3; D may be TRBD2 (6 bases). This CDR3 has 14 amino acids. Germline lookup yields CDR1 SGHDN and CDR2 FVKESK. V was trimmed by 6 bases and J by 5 bases, leaving 15 bases between them. CDR3 sequence reads: CASRSGTPVDTQYF. CDR3 in DNA: TGTGCCAGCAGATCCGGGACTCCGGTAGATACGCAGTATTTT.

Many counts were recorded for this clone. The rearrangement links TRBV7-2 to TRBJ2-5; TRBD1 matches at 8 bases. Germline values: CDR1 SGHTA, CDR2 FQGNSA. The CDR3 consists of 14 residues. Trimming removed 1 base from V and 5 bases from J; junction bases left unmatched: 3. CDR3 loop: CASSLGAGGETQYF. CDR3 nucleotide sequence: TGTGCCAGCAGCTTAGGGGCAGGGGGCGAGACCCAGTACTTC.

This clone was seen a few times. This chain connects TRBV27 to TRBJ2-2; D remains ambiguous. This CDR3 is 13 amino acids long. Germline V CDR1 and CDR2: MNHEY, SMNVEV (reference sequence). The V end was cut by 6 bases, the J end by 2 bases, with 7 bases between. As DNA, the CDR3 is TGTGCCAGCAGGGTAGGAAACACCGGGGAGCTGTTTTTT. It translates to CASRVGNTGELFF.

This clone has more than one count but fewer than ten. This rearrangement joins TRBV24-1 to TRBJ1-2; TRBD1 might be the D (5 bases). Trimming shortened V by 2 bases and J by 4 bases, and 10 bases separated the two germline ends. Germline V lookup: CDR1 KGHDR, CDR2 SFDVKD. The CDR3 loop spans 14 amino acids. The CDR3 loop reads CATSDSGRTYGYTF. The CDR3 DNA reads TGTGCCACCAGTGATTCGGGACGGACCTATGGCTACACCTTC.